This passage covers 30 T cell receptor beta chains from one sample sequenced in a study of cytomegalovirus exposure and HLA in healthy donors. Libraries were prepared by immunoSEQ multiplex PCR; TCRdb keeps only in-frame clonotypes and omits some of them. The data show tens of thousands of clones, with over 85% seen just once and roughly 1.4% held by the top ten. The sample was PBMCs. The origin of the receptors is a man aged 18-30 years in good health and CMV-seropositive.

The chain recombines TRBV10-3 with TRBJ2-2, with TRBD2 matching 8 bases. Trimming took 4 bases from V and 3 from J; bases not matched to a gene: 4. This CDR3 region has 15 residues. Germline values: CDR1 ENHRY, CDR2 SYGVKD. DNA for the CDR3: TGTGCCATCAGTGGAGCGGGGGTGGACACCGGGGAGCTGTTTTTT. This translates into CAISGAGVDTGELFF.

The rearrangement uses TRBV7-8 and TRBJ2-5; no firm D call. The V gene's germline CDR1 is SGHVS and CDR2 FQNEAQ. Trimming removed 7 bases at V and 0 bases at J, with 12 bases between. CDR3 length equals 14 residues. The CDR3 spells CASKPNLYQETQYF. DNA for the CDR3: TGTGCCAGCAAGCCCAACTTGTACCAAGAGACCCAGTACTTC.

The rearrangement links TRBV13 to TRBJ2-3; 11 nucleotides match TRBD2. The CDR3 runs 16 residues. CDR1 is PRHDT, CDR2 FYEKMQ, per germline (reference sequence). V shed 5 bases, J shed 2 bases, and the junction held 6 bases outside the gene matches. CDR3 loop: CASSARLAGITDTQYF. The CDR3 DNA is TGTGCCAGCAGCGCCCGACTAGCGGGGATCACAGATACGCAGTATTTT.

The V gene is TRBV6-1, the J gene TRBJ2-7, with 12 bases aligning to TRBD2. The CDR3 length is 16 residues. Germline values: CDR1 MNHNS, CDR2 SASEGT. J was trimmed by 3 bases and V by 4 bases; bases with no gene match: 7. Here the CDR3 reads CASSGRGLAGRYEQYF. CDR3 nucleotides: TGTGCCAGCAGTGGAAGAGGACTAGCGGGACGCTACGAGCAGTACTTC.

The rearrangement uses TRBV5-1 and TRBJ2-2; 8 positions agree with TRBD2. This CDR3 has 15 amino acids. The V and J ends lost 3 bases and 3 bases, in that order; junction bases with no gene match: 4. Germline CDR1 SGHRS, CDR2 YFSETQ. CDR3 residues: CASSYGGADTGELFF. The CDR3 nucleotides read TGCGCCAGCAGCTACGGGGGGGCCGACACCGGGGAGCTGTTTTTT.

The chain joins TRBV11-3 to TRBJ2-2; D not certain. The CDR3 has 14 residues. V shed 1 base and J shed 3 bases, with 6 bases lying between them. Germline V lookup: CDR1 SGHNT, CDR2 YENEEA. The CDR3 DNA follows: TGTGCCAGCAGCTTAGCTGGAGACACCGGGGAGCTGTTTTTT. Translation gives CASSLAGDTGELFF. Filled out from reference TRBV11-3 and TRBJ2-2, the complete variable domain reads EAGVVQSPRYKIIEKKQPVAFWCNPISGHNTLYWYLQNLGQGPELLIRYENEEAVDDSQLPKDRFSAERLKGVDSTLKIQPAELGDSAVYLCASSLAGDTGELFFGEGSRLTVL.

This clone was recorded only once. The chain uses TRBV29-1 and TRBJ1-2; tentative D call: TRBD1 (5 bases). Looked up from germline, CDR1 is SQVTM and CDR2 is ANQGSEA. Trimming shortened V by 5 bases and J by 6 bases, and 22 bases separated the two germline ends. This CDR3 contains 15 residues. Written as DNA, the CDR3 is TGCAGCGTTAAAACAGTCGACAGCAGGTGGGATGGCTACACCTTC. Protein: CSVKTVDSRWDGYTF.

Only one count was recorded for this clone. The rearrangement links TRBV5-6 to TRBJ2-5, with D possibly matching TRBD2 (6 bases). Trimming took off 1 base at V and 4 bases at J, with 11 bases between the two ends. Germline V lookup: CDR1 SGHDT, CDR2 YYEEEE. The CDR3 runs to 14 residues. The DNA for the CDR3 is TGTGCCAGCAGCTTGAACGGGGGACTAGAGACCCAGTACTTC. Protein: CASSLNGGLETQYF.

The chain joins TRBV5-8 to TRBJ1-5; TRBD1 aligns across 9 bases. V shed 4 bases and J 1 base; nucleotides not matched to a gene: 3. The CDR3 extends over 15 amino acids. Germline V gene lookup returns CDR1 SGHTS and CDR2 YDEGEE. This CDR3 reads CASSPGQGSNQPQHF. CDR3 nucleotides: TGTGCCAGCAGCCCGGGACAGGGCAGCAATCAGCCCCAGCATTTT.

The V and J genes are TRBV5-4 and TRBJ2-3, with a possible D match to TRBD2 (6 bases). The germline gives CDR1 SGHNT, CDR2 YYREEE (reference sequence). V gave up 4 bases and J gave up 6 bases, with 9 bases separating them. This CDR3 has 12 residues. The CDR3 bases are TGTGCCAGCAGCGGGACTGGGGATACGCAGTATTTT. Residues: CASSGTGDTQYF.

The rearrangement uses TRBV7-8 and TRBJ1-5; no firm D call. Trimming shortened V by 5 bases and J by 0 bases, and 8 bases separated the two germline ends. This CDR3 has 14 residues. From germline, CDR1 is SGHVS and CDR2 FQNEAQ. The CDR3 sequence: CASSPRDSNQPQHF. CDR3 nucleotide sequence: TGTGCCAGCAGCCCCCGAGATAGCAATCAGCCCCAGCATTTT.

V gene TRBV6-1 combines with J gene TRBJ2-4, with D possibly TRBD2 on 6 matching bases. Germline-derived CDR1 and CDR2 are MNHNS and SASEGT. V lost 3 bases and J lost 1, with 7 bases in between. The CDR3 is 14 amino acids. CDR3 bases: TGTGCCAGCAGTGAGGGGAGGGCCAAAAACATTCAGTACTTC. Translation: CASSEGRAKNIQYF.

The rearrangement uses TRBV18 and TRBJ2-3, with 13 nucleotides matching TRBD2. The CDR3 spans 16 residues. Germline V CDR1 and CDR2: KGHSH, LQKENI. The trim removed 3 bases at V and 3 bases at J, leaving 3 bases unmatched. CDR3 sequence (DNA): TGTGCCAGCTCACCCCGACTAGCGGGGGGAACAGATACGCAGTATTTT. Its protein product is CASSPRLAGGTDTQYF. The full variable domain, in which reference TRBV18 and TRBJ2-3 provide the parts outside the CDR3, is NAGVMQNPRHLVRRRGQEARLRCSPMKGHSHVYWYRQLPEEGLKFMVYLQKENIIDESGMPKERFSAEFPKEGPSILRIQQVVRGDSAAYFCASSPRLAGGTDTQYFGPGTRLTVL.

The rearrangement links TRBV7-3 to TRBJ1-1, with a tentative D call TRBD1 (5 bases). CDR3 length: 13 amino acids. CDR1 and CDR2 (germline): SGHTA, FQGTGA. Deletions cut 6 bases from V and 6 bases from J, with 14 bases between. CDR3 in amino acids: CASSPTQGSEAFF. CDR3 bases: TGTGCCAGCAGTCCAACTCAGGGTTCTGAAGCTTTCTTT.

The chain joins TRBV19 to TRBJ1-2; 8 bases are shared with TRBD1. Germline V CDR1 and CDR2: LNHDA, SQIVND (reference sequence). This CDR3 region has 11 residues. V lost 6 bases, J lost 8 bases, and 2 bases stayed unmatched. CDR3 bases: TGTGCCAGTAGGACAGGGGAAGGCTACACCTTC. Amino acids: CASRTGEGYTF.

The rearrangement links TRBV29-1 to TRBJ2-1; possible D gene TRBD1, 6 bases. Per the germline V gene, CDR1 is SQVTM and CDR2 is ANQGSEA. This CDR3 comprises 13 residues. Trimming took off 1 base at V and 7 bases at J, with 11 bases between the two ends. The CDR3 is CSVEGLGTNEQFF. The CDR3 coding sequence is TGCAGCGTTGAAGGGTTAGGGACAAATGAGCAGTTCTTC.

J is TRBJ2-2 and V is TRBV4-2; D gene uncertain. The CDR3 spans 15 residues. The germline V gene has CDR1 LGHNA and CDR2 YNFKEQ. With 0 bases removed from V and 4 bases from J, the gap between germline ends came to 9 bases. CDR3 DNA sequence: TGTGCCAGCAGCCAAGATCGACTTTTCACCGGGGAGCTGTTTTTT. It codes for CASSQDRLFTGELFF.

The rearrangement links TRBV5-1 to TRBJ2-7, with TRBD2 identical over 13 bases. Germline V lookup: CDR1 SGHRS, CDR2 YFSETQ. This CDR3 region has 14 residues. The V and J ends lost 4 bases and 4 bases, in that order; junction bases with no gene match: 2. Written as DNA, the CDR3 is TGCGCCAGCAGCGTGACTAGCGGGAGGTACGAGCAGTACTTC. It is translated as CASSVTSGRYEQYF.

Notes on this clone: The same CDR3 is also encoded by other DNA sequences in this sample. In DNA form, the CDR3 reads TGTGCCAGCTCACCTGGACAGGGGGCCTACGAGCAGTACTTC. This encodes CASSPGQGAYEQYF. The rearrangement links TRBV18 to TRBJ2-7, with 10 bases aligning to TRBD1. Germline trimming cut 3 bases from V and 2 bases from J; bases unmatched to any gene: 1. The CDR3 runs 14 residues. CDR1 and CDR2 from the germline V gene are KGHSH and LQKENI.

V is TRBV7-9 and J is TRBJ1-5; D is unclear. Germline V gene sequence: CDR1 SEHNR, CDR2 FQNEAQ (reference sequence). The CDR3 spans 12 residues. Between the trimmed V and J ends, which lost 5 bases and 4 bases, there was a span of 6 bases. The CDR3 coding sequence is TGTGCCAGCAGCGCCAGTAATCAGCCCCAGCATTTT. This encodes CASSASNQPQHF.

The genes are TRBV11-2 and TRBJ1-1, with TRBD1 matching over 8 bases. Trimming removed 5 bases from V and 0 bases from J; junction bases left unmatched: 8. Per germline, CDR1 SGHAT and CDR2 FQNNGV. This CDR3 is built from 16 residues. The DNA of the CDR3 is TGTGCCAGCAGCCTAGTAAGGACAGGGATGAACACTGAAGCTTTCTTT. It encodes CASSLVRTGMNTEAFF. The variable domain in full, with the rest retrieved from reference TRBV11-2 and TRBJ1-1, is EAGVAQSPRYKIIEKRQSVAFWCNPISGHATLYWYQQILGQGPKLLIQFQNNGVVDDSQLPKDRFSAERLKGVDSTLKIQPAKLEDSAVYLCASSLVRTGMNTEAFFGQGTRLTVV.

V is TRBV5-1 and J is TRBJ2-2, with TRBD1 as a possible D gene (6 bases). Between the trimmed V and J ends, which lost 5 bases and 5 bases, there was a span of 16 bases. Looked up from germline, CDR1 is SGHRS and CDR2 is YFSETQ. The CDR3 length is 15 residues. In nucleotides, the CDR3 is TGCGCCAGCAGAAGTTCAATAGGGGGAACCGGGGAGCTGTTTTTT. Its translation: CASRSSIGGTGELFF.

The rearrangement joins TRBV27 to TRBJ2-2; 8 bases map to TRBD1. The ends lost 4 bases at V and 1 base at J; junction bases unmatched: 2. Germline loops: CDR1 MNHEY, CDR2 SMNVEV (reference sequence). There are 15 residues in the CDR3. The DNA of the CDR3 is TGTGCCAGCAGTTCGGGACAGGAGAACACCGGGGAGCTGTTTTTT. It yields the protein CASSSGQENTGELFF.

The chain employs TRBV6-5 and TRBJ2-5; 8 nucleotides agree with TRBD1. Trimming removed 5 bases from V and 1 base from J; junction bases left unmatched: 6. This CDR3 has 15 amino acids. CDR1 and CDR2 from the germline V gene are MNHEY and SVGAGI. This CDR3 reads CASSRTGNGQETQYF. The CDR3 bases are TGTGCCAGCAGTAGGACAGGGAATGGCCAAGAGACCCAGTACTTC.

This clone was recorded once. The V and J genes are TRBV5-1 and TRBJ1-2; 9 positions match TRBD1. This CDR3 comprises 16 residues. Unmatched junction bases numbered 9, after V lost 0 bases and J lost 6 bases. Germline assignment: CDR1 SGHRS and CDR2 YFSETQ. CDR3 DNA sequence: TGCGCCAGCAGCTTGGCGACAGGGGGAGGTGATCATGGCTACACCTTC. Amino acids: CASSLATGGGDHGYTF.

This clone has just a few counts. For the CDR3, the DNA is TGTGCCATAAGGGGGATACAGGGGGCAGGCACTGAAGCTTTCTTT. This sequence encodes CAIRGIQGAGTEAFF. The chain joins TRBV6-1 to TRBJ1-1, with 9 bases matching TRBD1. Germline CDR1 MNHNS, CDR2 SASEGT. CDR3 length: 15 residues. Germline trimming cut 10 bases from V and 4 bases from J; bases unmatched to any gene: 13.

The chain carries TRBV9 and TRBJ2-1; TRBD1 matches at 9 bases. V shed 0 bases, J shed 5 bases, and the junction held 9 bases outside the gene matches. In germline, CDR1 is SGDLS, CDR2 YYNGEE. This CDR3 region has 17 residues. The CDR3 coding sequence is TGTGCCAGCAGCGTAGGGGCTGGAGGGACAGGGAACAATGAGCAGTTCTTC. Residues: CASSVGAGGTGNNEQFF.

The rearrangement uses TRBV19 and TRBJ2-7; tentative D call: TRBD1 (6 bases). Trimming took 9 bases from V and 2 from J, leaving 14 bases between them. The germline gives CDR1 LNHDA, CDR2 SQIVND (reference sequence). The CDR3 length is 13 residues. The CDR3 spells CASLGQSTYEQYF. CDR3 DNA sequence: TGTGCCAGCCTCGGACAGAGTACCTACGAGCAGTACTTC.

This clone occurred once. CDR3 in amino acids: CASSRDYEQYF. CDR3 nucleotide sequence: TGTGCCAGCAGCCGGGACTACGAGCAGTACTTC. The V call is TRBV7-9, the J call TRBJ2-7; maybe TRBD2 (5 bases). Germline CDR1 and CDR2: SEHNR and FQNEAQ (reference sequence). V was trimmed by 5 bases and J by 3 bases, leaving 5 bases between them. The CDR3 consists of 11 residues.

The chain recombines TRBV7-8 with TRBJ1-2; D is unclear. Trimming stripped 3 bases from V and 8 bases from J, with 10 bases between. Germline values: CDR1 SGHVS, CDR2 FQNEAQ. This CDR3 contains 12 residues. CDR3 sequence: CASSFAGGGYTF. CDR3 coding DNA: TGTGCCAGCAGCTTCGCCGGAGGGGGCTACACCTTC.